The sequence of this TCR beta chain was determined in a study of human T cells and chemical hapten exposure. Looking at the study overall: Chiefly female patients presented with alopecia areata, totalis or universalis.

Using its own MiXCR run on the RACE reads, TCRdb lists one record per CDR3 protein. Among around 330,000 distinct CDR3 sequences listed, about 5.4% were seen once. Described time point: pre-sensitization, week 0. As to treatment: therapeutic diphenylcyclopropenone sensitization with weekly scalp DPC. Germline-derived CDR1 and CDR2 are SGHDN and FVKESK. The CDR3 contains 15 residues. Trimming left V 4 bases short and J 2 bases short, with 14 bases between. The table lists this clonotype with a few counts. This specimen consisted of whole blood, obtained in connection with sensitization to the hapten diphenylcyclopropenone (DPC). The receptor was derived from a woman aged 18-29 years with alopecia areata. Some clones in this sample may be carry-over from other donors' samples. The chain carries TRBV14 and TRBJ2-5, with D tentatively TRBD1 (6 bases). CDR3 residues: CASSPLRTDQETQYF. CDR3 nucleotide sequence: TGTGCCAGCAGCCCACTTCGGACAGATCAAGAGACCCAGTACTTC.